This is a list of T cell receptor beta chains from one sample in a study of T cell repertoires in cytomegalovirus infection. One entry per CDR3 protein, called by TCRdb with MiXCR from the reads. The repertoire consists of 300,000 or so distinct CDR3 sequences, with about a quarter occurring once and the leading ten covering approximately 15%. The sequenced sample was PBMCs. All receptors come from a human donor in good health (CMV status not recorded). Some clones in this sample may be carry-over from other donors' samples. The CDR3 runs from the conserved cysteine through the conserved F or W. Each record gives: clone size, V gene, D gene, J gene, CDR3 protein, CDR3 DNA. D genes are given only for firm matches. The listing skips clone size in some rows; elsewhere it reads once, few, many or a size class.

clone_size: .; v_call: TRBV27; d_call: TRBD2; j_call: TRBJ2-2; cdr3_aa: CASSGYSGPTGELFF; cdr3_nt: TGTGCCAGCAGTGGATATAGCGGGCCGACCGGGGAGCTGTTTTTT
clone_size: many; v_call: TRBV7-2; d_call: TRBD1; j_call: TRBJ1-1; cdr3_aa: CASRTGWNTEAFF; cdr3_nt: TGTGCCAGCAGGACAGGGTGGAACACTGAAGCTTTCTTT
clone_size: .; v_call: TRBV20-1; d_call: .; j_call: TRBJ1-2; cdr3_aa: CSATRDGLYGYTF; cdr3_nt: TGCAGTGCCACCCGGGACGGGCTCTATGGCTACACCTTC
clone_size: .; v_call: TRBV12-3/TRBV12-4; d_call: .; j_call: TRBJ2-2; cdr3_aa: CASSLGLALNTGELFF; cdr3_nt: TGTGCCAGCAGTTTAGGGCTAGCGCTGAACACCGGGGAGCTGTTTTTT
clone_size: few; v_call: TRBV7-3; d_call: .; j_call: TRBJ2-2; cdr3_aa: CASKEVNTGELFF; cdr3_nt: TGTGCCAGTAAGGAGGTGAACACCGGGGAGCTGTTTTTT
clone_size: few; v_call: TRBV5-1; d_call: .; j_call: TRBJ1-2; cdr3_aa: CASSLEPPPTNYGYTF; cdr3_nt: TGCGCCAGCAGCCTAGAACCGCCGCCCACTAACTATGGCTACACCTTC
clone_size: many; v_call: TRBV7-2; d_call: .; j_call: TRBJ2-5; cdr3_aa: CASSRQLRAQMRETQYF; cdr3_nt: TGTGCCAGCAGCCGCCAGCTCCGGGCCCAGATGAGGGAGACCCAGTACTTC
clone_size: .; v_call: TRBV5-1; d_call: .; j_call: TRBJ2-7; cdr3_aa: CASSLEGGVSEQYF; cdr3_nt: TGCGCCAGCAGCTTGGAGGGGGGGGTTTCCGAGCAGTACTTC
clone_size: .; v_call: TRBV28; d_call: .; j_call: TRBJ1-5; cdr3_aa: CASSLLRQGGNQPQHF; cdr3_nt: TGTGCCAGCAGTTTATTACGGCAGGGAGGCAATCAGCCCCAGCATTTT
clone_size: many; v_call: TRBV7-2; d_call: TRBD1; j_call: TRBJ2-1; cdr3_aa: CASSSNRGTVNEQFF; cdr3_nt: TGTGCCAGCAGCTCCAACAGGGGAACGGTGAATGAGCAGTTCTTC
clone_size: .; v_call: TRBV5-4; d_call: TRBD1; j_call: TRBJ2-3; cdr3_aa: CASSSGGTGRPDTQYF; cdr3_nt: TGTGCCAGCAGCTCGGGTGGGACAGGGAGGCCAGATACGCAGTATTTT
clone_size: .; v_call: TRBV2; d_call: .; j_call: TRBJ2-5; cdr3_aa: CASADDRETQYF; cdr3_nt: TGTGCCAGTGCGGACGATAGGGAGACCCAGTACTTC
clone_size: .; v_call: TRBV29-1; d_call: .; j_call: TRBJ1-5; cdr3_aa: CSVAGVGQPQHF; cdr3_nt: TGCAGCGTTGCCGGTGTGGGGCAGCCCCAGCATTTT
clone_size: few; v_call: TRBV6-2/TRBV6-3; d_call: .; j_call: TRBJ2-1; cdr3_aa: CASRGLARVGSYNEQFF; cdr3_nt: TGTGCCAGCAGAGGCCTAGCGAGGGTCGGCTCCTACAATGAGCAGTTCTTC
clone_size: once; v_call: TRBV7-9; d_call: .; j_call: TRBJ1-5; cdr3_aa: CASSLHNQPQHF; cdr3_nt: TGTGCCAGCAGCCTTCATAATCAGCCCCAGCATTTT
clone_size: few; v_call: TRBV6-2/TRBV6-3; d_call: .; j_call: TRBJ1-5; cdr3_aa: CASSSWDSSNQPQHF; cdr3_nt: TGTGCCAGCAGCTCTTGGGACTCTAGCAATCAGCCCCAGCATTTT
clone_size: many; v_call: TRBV7-6; d_call: .; j_call: TRBJ1-5; cdr3_aa: CASSFSQGTQPQHF; cdr3_nt: TGTGCCAGCAGCTTTTCCCAGGGAACTCAGCCCCAGCATTTT
clone_size: .; v_call: TRBV28; d_call: .; j_call: TRBJ2-2; cdr3_aa: CASRDGTGELFF; cdr3_nt: TGTGCCAGCAGGGACGGCACCGGGGAGCTGTTTTTT
clone_size: few; v_call: TRBV10-3; d_call: TRBD1; j_call: TRBJ2-1; cdr3_aa: CAIREGQGGAYNEQFF; cdr3_nt: TGTGCCATCAGAGAGGGACAGGGAGGGGCCTACAATGAGCAGTTCTTC
clone_size: few; v_call: TRBV20-1; d_call: TRBD1; j_call: TRBJ1-2; cdr3_aa: CSARRGTNYGYTF; cdr3_nt: TGCAGTGCCCGCAGGGGGACTAACTATGGCTACACCTTC
clone_size: .; v_call: TRBV28; d_call: .; j_call: TRBJ2-7; cdr3_aa: CASKSGEQYF; cdr3_nt: TGTGCCAGCAAGTCGGGGGAGCAGTACTTC
clone_size: few; v_call: TRBV19; d_call: .; j_call: TRBJ1-5; cdr3_aa: CASSTARWLEGQPQHF; cdr3_nt: TGTGCCAGTAGTACGGCCCGATGGCTAGAAGGTCAGCCCCAGCATTTT
clone_size: .; v_call: TRBV7-9; d_call: .; j_call: TRBJ2-1; cdr3_aa: CASSSRRGTNYNEQFF; cdr3_nt: TGTGCCAGCAGCTCCCGCCGTGGGACAAACTACAATGAGCAGTTCTTC
clone_size: many; v_call: TRBV12-3/TRBV12-4; d_call: .; j_call: TRBJ1-2; cdr3_aa: CASRHPLGGTAGYTF; cdr3_nt: TGTGCCAGCAGACACCCCTTAGGTGGGACCGCTGGCTACACCTTC
clone_size: few; v_call: TRBV12-3/TRBV12-4; d_call: .; j_call: TRBJ1-6; cdr3_aa: CASSYSIGTANNSPLHF; cdr3_nt: TGTGCCAGCAGTTACTCGATCGGGACGGCAAATAATTCACCCCTCCACTTT
clone_size: few; v_call: TRBV19; d_call: .; j_call: TRBJ2-3; cdr3_aa: CASSNPNHGGSTDTQYF; cdr3_nt: TGTGCCAGTAGTAATCCGAATCACGGCGGATCCACAGATACGCAGTATTTT
clone_size: once; v_call: TRBV4-1; d_call: TRBD1; j_call: TRBJ2-1; cdr3_aa: CASSQVRDRAHNEQFF; cdr3_nt: TGCGCCAGCAGCCAAGTCCGGGACAGGGCACACAATGAGCAGTTCTTC
clone_size: .; v_call: TRBV6-2/TRBV6-3; d_call: .; j_call: TRBJ2-3; cdr3_aa: CASSLTRASTDTQYF; cdr3_nt: TGTGCCAGCAGCCTAACGCGGGCCTCGACGGATACGCAGTATTTT
clone_size: .; v_call: TRBV2; d_call: .; j_call: TRBJ2-7; cdr3_aa: CASNFGTYTYEQYF; cdr3_nt: TGTGCCAGCAACTTCGGGACATACACCTACGAGCAGTACTTC
clone_size: .; v_call: TRBV6-6; d_call: .; j_call: TRBJ2-5; cdr3_aa: CASSYGTQYF; cdr3_nt: TGTGCCAGCAGTTACGGGACCCAGTACTTC
clone_size: .; v_call: TRBV20-1; d_call: .; j_call: TRBJ2-3; cdr3_aa: CSATASSTDTQYF; cdr3_nt: TGCAGTGCTACAGCGTCTAGCACAGATACGCAGTATTTT
clone_size: few; v_call: TRBV7-9; d_call: .; j_call: TRBJ1-1; cdr3_aa: CASSPSGTMNTEAFF; cdr3_nt: TGTGCCAGCAGCCCTTCCGGGACTATGAACACTGAAGCTTTCTTT
clone_size: .; v_call: TRBV19; d_call: .; j_call: TRBJ2-1; cdr3_aa: CASSIAGQQAYNEQFF; cdr3_nt: TGTGCCAGTAGTATAGCCGGACAGCAAGCTTACAATGAGCAGTTCTTC
clone_size: few; v_call: TRBV20-1; d_call: TRBD1; j_call: TRBJ2-7; cdr3_aa: CSATDRGLYEQYF; cdr3_nt: TGCAGTGCTACTGACAGGGGGCTCTACGAGCAGTACTTC
clone_size: .; v_call: TRBV24-1; d_call: TRBD1; j_call: TRBJ2-1; cdr3_aa: CATSTDGQGREQFF; cdr3_nt: TGTGCCACCAGTACAGACGGACAGGGGAGAGAGCAGTTCTTC
clone_size: few; v_call: TRBV7-9; d_call: .; j_call: TRBJ2-4; cdr3_aa: CASSFVGIRQYF; cdr3_nt: TGTGCCAGCAGCTTCGTAGGAATAAGGCAGTACTTC
clone_size: .; v_call: TRBV5-1; d_call: TRBD2; j_call: TRBJ2-1; cdr3_aa: CASSLDGGASSYNEQFF; cdr3_nt: TGCGCCAGCAGCTTGGACGGGGGGGCGAGCTCCTACAATGAGCAGTTCTTC
clone_size: few; v_call: TRBV7-2; d_call: .; j_call: TRBJ1-5; cdr3_aa: CASSSGRGQPQHF; cdr3_nt: TGTGCCAGCAGCTCGGGGCGGGGACAGCCCCAGCATTTT
clone_size: .; v_call: TRBV28; d_call: .; j_call: TRBJ2-1; cdr3_aa: CASSFQQNEQFF; cdr3_nt: TGTGCCAGCAGCTTTCAGCAGAATGAGCAGTTCTTC
clone_size: once; v_call: TRBV11-1; d_call: .; j_call: TRBJ1-1; cdr3_aa: CASSDNPGEAFF; cdr3_nt: TGTGCCAGCAGCGACAACCCGGGTGAAGCTTTCTTT